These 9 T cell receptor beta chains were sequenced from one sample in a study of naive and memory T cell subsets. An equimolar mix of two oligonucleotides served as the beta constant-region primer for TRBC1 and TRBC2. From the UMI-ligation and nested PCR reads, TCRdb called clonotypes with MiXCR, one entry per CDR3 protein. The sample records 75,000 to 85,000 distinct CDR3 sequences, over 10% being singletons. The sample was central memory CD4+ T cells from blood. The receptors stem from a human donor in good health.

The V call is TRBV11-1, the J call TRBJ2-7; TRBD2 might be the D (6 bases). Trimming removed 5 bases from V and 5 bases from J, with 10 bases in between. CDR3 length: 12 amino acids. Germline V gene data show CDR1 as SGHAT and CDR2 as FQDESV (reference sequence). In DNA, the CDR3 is TGTGCCAGCAGCGGGGGAGGCCACGAGCAGTACTTC. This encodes CASSGGGHEQYF.

The CDR3 sequence: CASYGGQGEYSNQPQHF. For the CDR3, the DNA is TGTGCCAGCTACGGGGGACAGGGGGAGTATAGCAATCAGCCCCAGCATTTT. The chain is built from TRBV12-3 or TRBV12-4 and TRBJ1-5; 11 positions agree with TRBD1. The CDR3 is 17 residues long. V dropped 8 bases and J dropped 0; count of bases not matched to a gene: 9.

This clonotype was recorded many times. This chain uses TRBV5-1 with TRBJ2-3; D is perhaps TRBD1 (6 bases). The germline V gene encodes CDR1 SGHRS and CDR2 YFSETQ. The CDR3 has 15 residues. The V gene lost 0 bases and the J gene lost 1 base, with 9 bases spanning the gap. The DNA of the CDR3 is TGCGCCAGCAGCTTGGATCCAGGGGGCACAGATACGCAGTATTTT. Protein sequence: CASSLDPGGTDTQYF.

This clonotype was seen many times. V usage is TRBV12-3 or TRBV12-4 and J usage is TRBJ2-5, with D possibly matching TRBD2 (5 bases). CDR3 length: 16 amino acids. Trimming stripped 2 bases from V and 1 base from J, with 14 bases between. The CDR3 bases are TGTGCCAGCAGTTTAATTCGGCCGGGGTCCCAAGAGACCCAGTACTTC. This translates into CASSLIRPGSQETQYF.

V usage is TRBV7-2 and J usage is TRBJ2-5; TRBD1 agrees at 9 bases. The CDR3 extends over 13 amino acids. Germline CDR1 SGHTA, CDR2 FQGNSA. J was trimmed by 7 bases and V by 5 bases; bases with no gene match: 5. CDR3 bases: TGTGCCAGCAGCGCGGGACAGGGTGGGACCCAGTACTTC. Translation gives CASSAGQGGTQYF.

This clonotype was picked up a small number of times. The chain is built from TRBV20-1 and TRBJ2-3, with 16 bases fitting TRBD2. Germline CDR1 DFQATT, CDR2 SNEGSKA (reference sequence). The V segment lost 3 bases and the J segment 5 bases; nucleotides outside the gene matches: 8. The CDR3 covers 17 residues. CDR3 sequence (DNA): TGCAGTGCTAGGGCGGGACTAGCGGGAGGGCGGGGAGATACGCAGTATTTT. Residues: CSARAGLAGGRGDTQYF.

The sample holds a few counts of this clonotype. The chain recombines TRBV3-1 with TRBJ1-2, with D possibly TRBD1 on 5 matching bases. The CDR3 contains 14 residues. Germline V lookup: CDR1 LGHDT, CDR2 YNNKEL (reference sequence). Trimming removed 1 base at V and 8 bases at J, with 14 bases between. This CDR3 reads CASSQAVSGRGYTF. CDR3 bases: TGTGCCAGCAGCCAAGCAGTATCGGGGCGAGGCTACACCTTC.

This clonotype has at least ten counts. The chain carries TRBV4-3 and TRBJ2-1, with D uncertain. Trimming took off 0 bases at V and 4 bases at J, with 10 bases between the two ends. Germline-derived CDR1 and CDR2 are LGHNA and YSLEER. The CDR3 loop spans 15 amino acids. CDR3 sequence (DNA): TGCGCCAGCAGCCAAGACGGTGGGCCGTACAATGAGCAGTTCTTC. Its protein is CASSQDGGPYNEQFF.

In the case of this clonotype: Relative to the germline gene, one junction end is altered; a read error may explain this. The chain's CDR3 is CSVGRPISAYQQGKFMMTEAYF. CDR3 bases: TGCAGCGTTGGGCGTCCTATATCCGCCTACCAACAGGGGAAGTTCATGATGACTGAAGCTTACTTT. The genes are TRBV29-1 and TRBJ1-1, with TRBD1 identical over 7 bases. The V gene's germline CDR1 is SQVTM and CDR2 ANQGSEA. The CDR3 contains 22 residues.